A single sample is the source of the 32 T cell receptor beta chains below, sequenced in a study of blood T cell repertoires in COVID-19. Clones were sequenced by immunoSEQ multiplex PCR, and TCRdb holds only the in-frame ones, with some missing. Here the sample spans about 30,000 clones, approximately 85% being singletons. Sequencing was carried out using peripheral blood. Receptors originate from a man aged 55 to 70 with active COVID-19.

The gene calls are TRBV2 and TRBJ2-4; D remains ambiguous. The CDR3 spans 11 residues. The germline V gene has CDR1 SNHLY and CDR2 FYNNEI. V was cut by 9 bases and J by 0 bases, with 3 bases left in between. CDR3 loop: CASLAKNIQYF. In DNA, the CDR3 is TGTGCCAGTCTAGCCAAAAACATTCAGTACTTC. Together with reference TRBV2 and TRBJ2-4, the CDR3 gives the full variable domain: EPEVTQTPSHQVTQMGQEVILRCVPISNHLYFYWYRQILGQKVEFLVSFYNNEISEKSEIFDDQFSVERPDGSNFTLKIRSTKLEDSAMYFCASLAKNIQYFGAGTRLSVL.

The CDR3 coding sequence is TGTGCCAGCAGCTCAGGGAAAAATCTGAACACCGGGGAGCTGTTTTTT. It specifies CASSSGKNLNTGELFF. The genes are TRBV27 and TRBJ2-2, with a possible D match to TRBD1 (5 bases). Germline V CDR1 and CDR2: MNHEY, SMNVEV (reference sequence). This CDR3 contains 16 residues. V was clipped by 6 bases and J by 1 base, with 15 bases between them.

CDR3 loop: CASSFWTSGYEQYF. CDR3 nucleotide sequence: TGCGCCAGCAGCTTTTGGACTAGCGGCTACGAGCAGTACTTC. The chain couples TRBV5-1 to TRBJ2-7; 10 nucleotides agree with TRBD2. The CDR3 is 14 residues long. V lost 2 bases and J lost 3; bases outside the gene matches: 2. Germline V CDR1 and CDR2: SGHRS, YFSETQ.

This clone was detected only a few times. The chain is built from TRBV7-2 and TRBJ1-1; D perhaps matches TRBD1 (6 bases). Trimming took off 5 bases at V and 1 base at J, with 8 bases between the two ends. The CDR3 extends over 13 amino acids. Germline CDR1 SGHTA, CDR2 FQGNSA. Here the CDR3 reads CASSLQGNTEAFF. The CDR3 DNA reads TGTGCCAGCAGCCTACAGGGGAACACTGAAGCTTTCTTT.

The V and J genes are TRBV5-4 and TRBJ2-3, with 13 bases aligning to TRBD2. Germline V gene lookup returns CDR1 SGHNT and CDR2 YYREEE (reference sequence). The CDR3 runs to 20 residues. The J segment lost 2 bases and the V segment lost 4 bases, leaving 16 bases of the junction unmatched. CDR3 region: CASSPGLAGTLIDHTDTQYF. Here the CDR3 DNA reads TGTGCCAGCAGCCCGGGACTAGCGGGAACCCTCATTGATCACACAGATACGCAGTATTTT. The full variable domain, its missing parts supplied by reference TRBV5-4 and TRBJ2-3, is ETGVTQSPTHLIKTRGQQVTLRCSSQSGHNTVSWYQQALGQGPQFIFQYYREEENGRGNFPPRFSGLQFPNYSSELNVNALELDDSALYLCASSPGLAGTLIDHTDTQYFGPGTRLTVL.

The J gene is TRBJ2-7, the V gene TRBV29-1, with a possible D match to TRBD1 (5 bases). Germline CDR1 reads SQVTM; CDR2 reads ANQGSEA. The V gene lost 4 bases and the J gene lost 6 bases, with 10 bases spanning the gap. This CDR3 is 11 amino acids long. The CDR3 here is CSVADIVEQYF. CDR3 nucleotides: TGCAGCGTTGCGGACATTGTCGAGCAGTACTTC.

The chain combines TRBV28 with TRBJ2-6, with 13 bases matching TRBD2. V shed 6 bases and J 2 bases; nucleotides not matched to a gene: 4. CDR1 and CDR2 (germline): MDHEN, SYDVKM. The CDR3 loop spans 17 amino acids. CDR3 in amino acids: CASRSTSGRPGANVLTF. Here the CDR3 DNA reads TGTGCCAGCAGGTCGACTAGCGGGAGGCCTGGGGCCAACGTCCTGACTTTC. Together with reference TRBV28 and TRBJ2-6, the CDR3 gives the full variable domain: DVKVTQSSRYLVKRTGEKVFLECVQDMDHENMFWYRQDPGLGLRLIYFSYDVKMKEKGDIPEGYSVSREKKERFSLILESASTNQTSMYLCASRSTSGRPGANVLTFGAGSRLTVL.

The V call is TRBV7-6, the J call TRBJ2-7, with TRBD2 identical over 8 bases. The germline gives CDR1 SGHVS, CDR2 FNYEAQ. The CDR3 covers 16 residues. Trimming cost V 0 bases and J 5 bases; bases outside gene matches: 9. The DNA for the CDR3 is TGTGCCAGCAGCTTAGCGCGTGGCGGGAGGAAAGACGAGCAGTACGTC. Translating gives CASSLARGGRKDEQYV.

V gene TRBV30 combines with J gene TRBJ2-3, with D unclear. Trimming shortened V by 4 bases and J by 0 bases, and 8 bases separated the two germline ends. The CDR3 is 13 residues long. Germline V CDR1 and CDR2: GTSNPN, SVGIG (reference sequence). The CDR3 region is CAWTSSSTDTQYF. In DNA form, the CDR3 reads TGTGCCTGGACCAGTTCCAGCACAGATACGCAGTATTTT.

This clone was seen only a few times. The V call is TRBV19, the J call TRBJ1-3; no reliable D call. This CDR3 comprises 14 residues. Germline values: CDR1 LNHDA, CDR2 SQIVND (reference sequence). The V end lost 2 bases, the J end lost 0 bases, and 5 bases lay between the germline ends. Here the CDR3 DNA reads TGTGCCAGTAGTATATCGCGCTCTGGAAACACCATATATTTT. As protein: CASSISRSGNTIYF.

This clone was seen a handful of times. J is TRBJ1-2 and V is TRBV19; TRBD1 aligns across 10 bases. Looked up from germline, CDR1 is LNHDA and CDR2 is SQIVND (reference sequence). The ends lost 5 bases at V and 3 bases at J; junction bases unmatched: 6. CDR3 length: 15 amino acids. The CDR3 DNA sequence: TGTGCCAGTAGTCCGGGACAGGGGAACTACTATGGCTACACCTTC. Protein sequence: CASSPGQGNYYGYTF.

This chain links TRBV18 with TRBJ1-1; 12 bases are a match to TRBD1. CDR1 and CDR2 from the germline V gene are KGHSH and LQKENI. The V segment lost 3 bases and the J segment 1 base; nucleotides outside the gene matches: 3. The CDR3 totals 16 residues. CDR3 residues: CASSPGQGASNTEAFF. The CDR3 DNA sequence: TGTGCCAGCTCACCGGGACAGGGGGCTTCGAACACTGAAGCTTTCTTT.

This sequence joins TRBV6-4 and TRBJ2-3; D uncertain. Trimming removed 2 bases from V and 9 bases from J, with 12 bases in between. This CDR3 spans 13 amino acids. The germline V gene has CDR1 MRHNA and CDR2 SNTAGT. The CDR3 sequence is CASSDHEQNTQYF. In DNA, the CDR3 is TGTGCCAGCAGTGACCACGAACAGAACACGCAGTATTTT.

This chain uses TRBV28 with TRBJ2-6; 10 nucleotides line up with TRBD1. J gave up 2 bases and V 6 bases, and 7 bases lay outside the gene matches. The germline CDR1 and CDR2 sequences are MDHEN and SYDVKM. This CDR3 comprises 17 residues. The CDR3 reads CASRPATGGAGANVLTF. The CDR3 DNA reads TGTGCCAGCAGACCGGCGACAGGGGGCGCTGGGGCCAACGTCCTGACTTTC.

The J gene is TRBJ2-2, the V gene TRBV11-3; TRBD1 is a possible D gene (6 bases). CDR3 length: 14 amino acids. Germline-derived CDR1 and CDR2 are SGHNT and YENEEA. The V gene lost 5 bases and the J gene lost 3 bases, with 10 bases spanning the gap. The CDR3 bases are TGTGCCAGCAGCGTAACAGGGTACACCGGGGAGCTGTTTTTT. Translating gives CASSVTGYTGELFF.

In nucleotides, the CDR3 is TGTGCCAGTAGTATAATGGGACAGGGGCCGAACACTGAAGCTTTCTTT. It is translated as CASSIMGQGPNTEAFF. This chain uses TRBV19 with TRBJ1-1, with 10 bases that match TRBD1. CDR1 LNHDA and CDR2 SQIVND come from the germline V gene (reference sequence). The CDR3 runs to 16 residues. V trimming: 2 bases; J trimming: 1 base; junction bases outside the gene matches: 4.

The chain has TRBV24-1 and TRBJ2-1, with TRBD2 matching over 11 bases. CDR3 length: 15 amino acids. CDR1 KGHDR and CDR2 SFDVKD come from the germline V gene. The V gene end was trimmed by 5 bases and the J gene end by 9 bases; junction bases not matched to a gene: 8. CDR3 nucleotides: TGTGCCACCAGTGTTGGGCTAGCGGGAGGCGCTGAGCAGTTCTTC. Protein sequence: CATSVGLAGGAEQFF.

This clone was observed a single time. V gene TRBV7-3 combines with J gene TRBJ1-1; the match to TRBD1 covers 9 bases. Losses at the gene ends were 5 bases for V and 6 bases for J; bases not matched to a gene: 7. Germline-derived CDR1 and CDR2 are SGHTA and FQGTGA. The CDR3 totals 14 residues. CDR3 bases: TGTGCCAGCAGCCTAAGGACAGGGGTTGCTGAAGCTTTCTTT. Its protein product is CASSLRTGVAEAFF.

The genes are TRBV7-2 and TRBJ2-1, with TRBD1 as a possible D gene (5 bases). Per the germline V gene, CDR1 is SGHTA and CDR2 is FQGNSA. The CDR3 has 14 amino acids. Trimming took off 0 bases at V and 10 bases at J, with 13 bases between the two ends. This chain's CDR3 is CASSLATGDREQFF. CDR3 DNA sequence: TGTGCCAGCAGCTTAGCTACGGGCGACAGAGAGCAGTTCTTC.

The DNA of the CDR3 is TGTGCCAGCAGCTTATGGACAGGGGGTGGTTCACCCCTCCACTTT. Translated, it gives CASSLWTGGGSPLHF. The chain recombines TRBV7-9 with TRBJ1-6; 10 bases agree with TRBD1. Germline loops: CDR1 SEHNR, CDR2 FQNEAQ (reference sequence). The junction had 4 bases not matched to a gene; V was cut back by 2 bases and J by 9 bases. The CDR3 runs to 15 residues.

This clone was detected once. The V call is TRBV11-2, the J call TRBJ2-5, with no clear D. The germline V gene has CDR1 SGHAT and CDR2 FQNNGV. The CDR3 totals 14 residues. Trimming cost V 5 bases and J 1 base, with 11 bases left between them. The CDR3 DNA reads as TGTGCCAGCAGCCCCATGGGCAGCCAAGAGACCCAGTACTTC. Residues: CASSPMGSQETQYF. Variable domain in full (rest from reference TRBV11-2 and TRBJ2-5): EAGVAQSPRYKIIEKRQSVAFWCNPISGHATLYWYQQILGQGPKLLIQFQNNGVVDDSQLPKDRFSAERLKGVDSTLKIQPAKLEDSAVYLCASSPMGSQETQYFGPGTRLLVL.

This chain's CDR3 is CASSPLGQKTEAFF. CDR3 nucleotides: TGTGCCAGCTCACCCCTGGGACAGAAGACTGAAGCTTTCTTT. The gene calls are TRBV18 and TRBJ1-1; 7 nucleotides agree with TRBD1. After removal of 3 bases from V and 5 bases from J, the junction contained 6 bases not matched to a gene. There are 14 residues in the CDR3. Germline CDR1 reads KGHSH; CDR2 reads LQKENI.

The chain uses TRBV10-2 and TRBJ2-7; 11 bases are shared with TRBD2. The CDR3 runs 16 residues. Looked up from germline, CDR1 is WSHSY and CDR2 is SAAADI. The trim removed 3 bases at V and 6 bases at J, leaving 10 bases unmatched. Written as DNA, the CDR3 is TGCGCCAGCAGTGACCCGAGACTAGCGGGATCGGGCGAGCAGTACTTC. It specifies CASSDPRLAGSGEQYF.

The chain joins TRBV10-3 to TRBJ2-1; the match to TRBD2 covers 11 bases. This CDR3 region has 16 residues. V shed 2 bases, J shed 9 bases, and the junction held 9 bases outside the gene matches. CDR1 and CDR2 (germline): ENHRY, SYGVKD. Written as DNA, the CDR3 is TGTGCCATCAGTGAGCCCCGACTAGCGGGGACGGTTGAGCAGTTCTTC. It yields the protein CAISEPRLAGTVEQFF.

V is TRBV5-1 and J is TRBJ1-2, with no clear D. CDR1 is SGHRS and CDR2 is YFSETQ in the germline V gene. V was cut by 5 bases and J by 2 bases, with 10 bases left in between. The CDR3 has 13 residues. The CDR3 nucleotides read TGCGCCAGCAGGTTACTTTCGAACTATGGCTACACCTTC. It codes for CASRLLSNYGYTF.

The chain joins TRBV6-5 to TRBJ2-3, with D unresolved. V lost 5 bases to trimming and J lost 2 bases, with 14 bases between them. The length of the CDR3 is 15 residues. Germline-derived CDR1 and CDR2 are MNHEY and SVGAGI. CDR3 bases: TGTGCCAGCAGTCGACGACAAACAGACACAGATACGCAGTATTTT. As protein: CASSRRQTDTDTQYF.

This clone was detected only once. CDR3 in DNA: TGTGCCAGCAGCCCCGAGGTGGGTTGGCCCGATCAGCCCCAGCATTTT. Its protein is CASSPEVGWPDQPQHF. The rearrangement joins TRBV7-2 to TRBJ1-5; D gene uncertain. CDR1 is SGHTA, CDR2 FQGNSA, per germline. The CDR3 covers 16 residues. V was trimmed by 5 bases and J by 5 bases, leaving 19 bases between them.

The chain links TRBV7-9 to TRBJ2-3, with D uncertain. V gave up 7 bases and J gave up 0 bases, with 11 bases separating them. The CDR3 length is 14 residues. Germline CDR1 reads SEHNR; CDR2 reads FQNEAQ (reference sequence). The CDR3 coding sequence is TGTGCCAGCACCCTACTCGGGAGCACAGATACGCAGTATTTT. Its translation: CASTLLGSTDTQYF.

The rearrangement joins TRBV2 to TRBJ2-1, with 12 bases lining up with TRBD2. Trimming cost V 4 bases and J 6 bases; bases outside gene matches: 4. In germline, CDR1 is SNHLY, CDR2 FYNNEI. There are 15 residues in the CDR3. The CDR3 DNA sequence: TGTGCCAGCAGTGGTCTAGCGGGAGGGGTCAATGAGCAGTTCTTC. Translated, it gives CASSGLAGGVNEQFF.

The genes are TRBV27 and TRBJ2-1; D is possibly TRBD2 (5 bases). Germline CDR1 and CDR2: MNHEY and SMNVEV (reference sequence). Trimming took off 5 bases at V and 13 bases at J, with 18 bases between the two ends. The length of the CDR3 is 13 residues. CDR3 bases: TGTGCCAGCAGTCCCTATGCGGGCGCGAGTCAGTTCTTC. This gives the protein CASSPYAGASQFF.

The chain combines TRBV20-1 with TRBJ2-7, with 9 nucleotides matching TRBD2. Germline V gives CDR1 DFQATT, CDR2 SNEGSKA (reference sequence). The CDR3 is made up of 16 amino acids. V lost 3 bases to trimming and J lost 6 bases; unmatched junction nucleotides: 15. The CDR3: CSASLFGVGTSFEQYF. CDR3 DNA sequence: TGCAGTGCTAGTCTTTTTGGGGTCGGGACTAGCTTCGAGCAGTACTTC.

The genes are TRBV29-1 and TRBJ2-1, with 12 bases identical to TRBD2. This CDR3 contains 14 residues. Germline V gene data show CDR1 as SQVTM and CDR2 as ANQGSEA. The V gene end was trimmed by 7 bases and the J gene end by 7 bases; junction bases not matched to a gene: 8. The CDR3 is CSAPTSGSGNEQFF. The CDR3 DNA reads TGCAGCGCCCCGACTAGCGGGAGTGGAAATGAGCAGTTCTTC.